This T cell receptor (beta chain) is drawn from a study of cytomegalovirus exposure and HLA in healthy donors. Study outcomes and limitations: Based on reports, TCR beta sequences accurately predicted HLA-A and HLA-B alleles for most subjects. The study put 150 or so TCR beta chains on its list as cytomegalovirus-associated. A later analysis showed that HLA-associated TCR beta chains had undergone more clonal expansion than equally common others.

The V and J ends lost 6 bases and 4 bases respectively, with 16 bases between them. The CDR3 has 15 amino acids. Germline-derived CDR1 and CDR2 are KGHSH and LQKENI. About this clone itself: Its antigen is unknown.

Both 60 Vbeta primers and 13 Jbeta primers went into the PCR. Repertoires were generated with immunoSEQ multiplex PCR, while TCRdb's copy carries only in-frame clones and drops some. In the table there are 100,000 to 150,000 clones, more than 65% of which are singletons. This chain joins TRBV18 and TRBJ1-3; the D gene is possibly TRBD1 (5 bases). The origin of this receptor is a man younger than 35 in good health and CMV-seropositive. Sample: PBMCs. CDR3 DNA sequence: TGTGCCAGCTCCCAATCCCAGGGAACCGGAAACACCATATATTTT. Protein product: CASSQSQGTGNTIYF.